The T cell receptor beta chain under discussion was sequenced for a study of early T cells in non-severe SARS-CoV-2 infection. Background on the study: It was bulk RNA from unsorted whole blood that was sequenced, and the chains were unpaired. General observations from the study: Database matching using VDJdb favored anti-spike CD8 responses, with private and CD4 specificities left missing.

Individually, cDNA molecules had unique molecular identifiers attached to them. One entry per CDR3 protein, called by TCRdb with MiXCR from the 5' RACE reads. Here the sample spans about 60,000 distinct CDR3 sequences, around 12% being singletons. The CDR3 contains 14 residues. With 6 bases removed from V and 4 bases from J, the gap between germline ends came to 13 bases. Germline V gene lookup returns CDR1 SGHRS and CDR2 YFSETQ. Regarding this clonotype: Its antigen is unidentified.

This sequence was found in an adult who was a healthcare worker with PCR-confirmed SARS-CoV-2 infection or an uninfected control (not recorded which). The specimen was whole blood. The rearrangement uses TRBV5-1 and TRBJ2-2; no reliable D call. The CDR3 DNA is TGCGCCAGCATCCAATCTCCCGGCACCGGGGAGCTGTTTTTT. The encoded protein is CASIQSPGTGELFF.